Sequencing of this T cell receptor (beta chain) was carried out in a study of beta chain features in type 1 diabetes. Study findings and constraints: TCRB rearrangement may or may not be influenced by HLA type; here this remained unresolved. There were fewer insertions and more deletions at the VDJ junctions of type 1 diabetes patients. Sequencing used cDNA, and cells with high TCR expression could therefore be over-represented.

In regard to this clone: Its target is not known.

The investigators reverse transcribed all of the isolated RNA, so they sequenced expressed TCRB transcripts. Clones were sequenced by immunoSEQ multiplex PCR, and TCRdb holds only the in-frame ones, with some missing. This table has some 330,000 clones, approximately 9.9% appearing once. CD45RO/CCR7/CD25/CD127/CD95/CD27 staining was used to isolate CD4+ naive, central memory, regulatory and stem cell-like memory cells by sorting. This CDR3 spans 14 amino acids. Germline V gene data show CDR1 as SGHDN and CDR2 as FVKESK. Trimming removed 4 bases at V and 0 bases at J, with 9 bases between. This chain uses TRBV14 with TRBJ1-2; the D gene is possibly TRBD1 (6 bases). The TCR comes from a woman aged 30 to 39 in good health. The sample was naive CD4+ T cells from blood. The CDR3 spells CASSLGHPNYGYTF. The CDR3 DNA follows: TGTGCCAGCAGCCTGGGACACCCTAACTATGGCTACACCTTC.